The source of this T cell receptor beta chain is a study of tumor and adjacent non-tumor tissue in lung cancer. Across the whole study: Patients comprised about eleven adenocarcinoma, 2 squamous cell carcinoma and 1 small cell lung cancer. Aged about 30 to 85 years, patients included roughly ten men and five or six women with stage I to III disease.

About this clonotype: A much larger clone differs by one base, so this may be a read error.

TCRbeta libraries were built with three rounds of nested PCR, modified from ARM-PCR. TCRdb ran MiXCR on the multiplex PCR reads and lists one entry per CDR3 protein. The sample has 60,000 or so distinct CDR3 sequences; about 61% are singletons. Germline V lookup: CDR1 MNHNY, CDR2 SVGAGI (reference sequence). V trimming: 6 bases; J trimming: 8 bases; junction bases outside the gene matches: 7. This CDR3 has 12 residues. RNA was extracted from bulk tissue without any cell sorting. The normal lung tissue was taken more than 3 cm from the tumor edge. This chain links TRBV6-6 with TRBJ2-7; 7 bases agree with TRBD1. The sample was distant non-tumor lung tissue. The clonotype originates from a man in his 70s with non-small cell lung cancer. The CDR3 reads CASREQGPKQYF. Here the CDR3 DNA reads TGTGCCAGCAGGGAACAGGGGCCCAAGCAGTACTTC.